Presented here are 14 T cell receptor beta chains from one specimen sequenced in a study of T cells in localized non-small cell lung cancer. The protocol was immunoSEQ multiplex PCR, while the TCRdb copy is restricted to in-frame clones and leaves out a portion. The sample contains 10,000 to 13,000 clones, around 47% of which appear only once. The starting material was lymph node tissue, obtained before any cancer treatment. The origin of the receptors is a woman aged 35 to 69 with stage II squamous cell lung carcinoma.

This chain links TRBV29-1 with TRBJ2-3, with D tentatively TRBD2 (5 bases). This CDR3 contains 12 residues. The V and J ends lost 6 bases and 5 bases respectively, with 12 bases between them. Germline CDR1 is SQVTM and CDR2 is ANQGSEA. CDR3 sequence: CSVRAARDTQYF. DNA for the CDR3: TGCAGCGTGAGAGCGGCTCGAGATACGCAGTATTTT.

This clone was seen only once. J is TRBJ1-1 and V is TRBV19; possibly TRBD1 for D (6 bases). This CDR3 is 16 amino acids long. Germline V lookup: CDR1 LNHDA, CDR2 SQIVND (reference sequence). V lost 5 bases and J lost 4, with 20 bases in between. This chain's CDR3 is CASSGRGLPEGTEAFF. The DNA for the CDR3 is TGTGCCAGTAGTGGCCGGGGGCTACCCGAGGGCACTGAAGCTTTCTTT. Looking up the rest from reference TRBV19 and TRBJ1-1 gives the full variable domain: DGGITQSPKYLFRKEGQNVTLSCEQNLNHDAMYWYRQDPGQGLRLIYYSQIVNDFQKGDIAEGYSVSREKKESFPLTVTSAQKNPTAFYLCASSGRGLPEGTEAFFGQGTRLTVV.

There are a few counts of this clone. One end of the junction does not line up with germline, which may come from a read error. The rearrangement links TRBV6-8 to TRBJ2-7; tentative D call: TRBD2 (5 bases). CDR1 and CDR2 (germline): MNHGY, SAAAGT. The CDR3 loop spans 13 amino acids. The CDR3 region is CASSPSLGGRKHF. The CDR3 DNA sequence: TGTGCCAGCAGTCCCTCCTTAGGAGGCAGAAAGCACTTC.

The CDR3 sequence: CASSERSYNEQFF. CDR3 DNA sequence: TGTGCCAGCTCAGAGCGCTCCTACAATGAGCAGTTCTTC. The chain links TRBV18 to TRBJ2-1; D not resolved. Between the trimmed V and J ends, which lost 5 bases and 0 bases, there was a span of 5 bases. The CDR3 is 13 amino acids. From germline, CDR1 is KGHSH and CDR2 LQKENI.

The chain combines TRBV19 with TRBJ2-2; 7 nucleotides match TRBD1. The germline gives CDR1 LNHDA, CDR2 SQIVND (reference sequence). The CDR3 has 14 residues. Trimming removed 6 bases from V and 0 bases from J; junction bases left unmatched: 1. In DNA form, the CDR3 reads TGTGCCAGTAGAAGGGGGCCGAACACCGGGGAGCTGTTTTTT. Its protein is CASRRGPNTGELFF.

The rearrangement joins TRBV6-8 to TRBJ1-1, with a tentative D call TRBD1 (5 bases). V lost 6 bases, J lost 3 bases, and 11 bases lay in between. From germline, CDR1 is MNHGY and CDR2 SAAAGT. The CDR3 consists of 13 residues. CDR3 loop: CASRSMGDTEAFF. CDR3 bases: TGTGCCAGCAGATCGATGGGGGACACTGAAGCTTTCTTT.

The chain carries TRBV1 and TRBJ1-1; TRBD1, the table's D call, lacks a check against the DNA. TRBV1 is noted as a pseudogene. The CDR3 extends over 15 amino acids. The CDR3: CASSQSGQSNTEAFF. The CDR3 bases are TGCGCCAGCAGCCAGTCGGGACAGTCGAACACTGAAGCTTTCTTT.

This chain uses TRBV30 with TRBJ1-5; TRBD1 is a possible D gene (6 bases). The V and J ends lost 1 base and 6 bases respectively, with 16 bases between them. CDR1 and CDR2 from the germline V gene are GTSNPN and SVGIG (reference sequence). CDR3 length: 15 amino acids. CDR3 sequence reads: CAWSANPQGSQPQHF. In DNA form, the CDR3 reads TGTGCCTGGAGTGCCAACCCCCAGGGGAGTCAGCCCCAGCATTTT.

V and J are TRBV1 and TRBJ2-7. TRBV1 represents a pseudogene. The CDR3 contains 14 residues. CDR3 in amino acids: CASSQGPTTYEQYF. The CDR3 nucleotides read TGCGCCAGCAGCCAAGGCCCAACGACCTACGAGCAGTACTTC.

The chain joins TRBV25-1 to TRBJ1-1; D unclear. The CDR3 is made up of 12 amino acids. V was shortened by 6 bases and J by 0 bases, with 5 bases between the two germline ends. Per the germline V gene, CDR1 is MGHDK and CDR2 is SYGVNS. CDR3 coding DNA: TGTGCCAGCAGAGACATGAACACTGAAGCTTTCTTT. Translating it yields CASRDMNTEAFF.

The V and J genes are TRBV30 and TRBJ1-5, with 8 bases fitting TRBD1. The CDR3 has 15 amino acids. Germline assignment: CDR1 GTSNPN and CDR2 SVGIG (reference sequence). The trim removed 6 bases at V and 2 bases at J, leaving 9 bases unmatched. CDR3 residues: CACQTATGGNQPQHF. The DNA for the CDR3 is TGTGCCTGCCAAACGGCGACAGGGGGCAATCAGCCCCAGCATTTT.

This clone was recorded a few times. The chain couples TRBV9 to TRBJ1-2, with 8 bases lining up with TRBD1. The CDR3 is 15 residues long. The trim removed 3 bases at V and 0 bases at J, leaving 4 bases unmatched. CDR1 is SGDLS and CDR2 is YYNGEE in the germline V gene. CDR3 coding DNA: TGTGCCAGCAGCGGAACAGGGGGAGCTAACTATGGCTACACCTTC. Encoded protein: CASSGTGGANYGYTF.

CDR3 residues: CSVEDRGTEAFF. The CDR3 DNA reads as TGCAGCGTTGAGGACAGGGGCACTGAAGCTTTCTTT. The chain is built from TRBV29-1 and TRBJ1-1, with 9 bases aligning to TRBD1. CDR3 size: 12 residues. CDR1 is SQVTM and CDR2 is ANQGSEA in the germline V gene. Losses at the gene ends were 3 bases for V and 4 bases for J; bases not matched to a gene: 0.

V gene TRBV6-8 combines with J gene TRBJ2-7, with D perhaps being TRBD1 or TRBD2 (5 bases each). Trimming left V 5 bases short and J 4 bases short, with 18 bases between. The germline CDR1 and CDR2 sequences are MNHGY and SAAAGT. The CDR3 spans 15 residues. DNA of the CDR3: TGTGCCAGCAGTCCTTATTCGGGGACCGAGTACGAGCAGTACTTC. Its translation: CASSPYSGTEYEQYF.